A single sample is the source of the 13 T cell receptor beta chains below, sequenced in a study of neurological immune-mediated disorders (dated 2019 in TCRdb). The method was 5' RACE. The instrument was an Illumina HiSeq 2500. Using fastp at Q25 and MiXCR, TCRdb reprocessed the public reads and kept productive beta chains. A single entry per CDR3 protein holds the most common genes and DNA from its merged rows. The sample table records roughly 23,000 distinct CDR3 sequences; 10% of these occur just once. 20% to 25% of the sample lies in the top ten. Material: PBMCs. Receptors originate from a woman aged 60-70 years with HTLV-1-associated myelopathy (HAM/TSP).

By share, this clonotype ranks as medium-sized. The chain joins TRBV6-6 to TRBJ1-6, with D maybe TRBD1 (5 bases). The germline V and J ends were trimmed by 3 bases and 7 bases, with 13 bases remaining between them. Germline V gene lookup returns CDR1 MNHNY and CDR2 SVGAGI (reference sequence). The CDR3 extends over 15 amino acids. The CDR3 loop is CASSYDPGQNSPLHF. The CDR3 coding sequence is TGTGCCAGCAGTTATGACCCAGGGCAGAATTCACCCCTCCACTTT.

This clonotype was detected many times. This chain joins TRBV25-1 and TRBJ2-2; unclear D gene. Per germline, CDR1 MGHDK and CDR2 SYGVNS. The CDR3 spans 17 residues. The V end lost 1 base, the J end lost 1 base, and 13 bases lay between the germline ends. The CDR3 nucleotides are TGTGCCAGCAGTGAATGGGTACCTTGGAAGAACACCGGGGAGCTGTTTTTT. This encodes CASSEWVPWKNTGELFF.

This clonotype was counted many times. This rearrangement joins TRBV7-2 to TRBJ1-2; D is unresolved. This CDR3 spans 14 amino acids. CDR1 and CDR2 from the germline V gene are SGHTA and FQGNSA. Trimming pared 5 bases from V and 4 bases from J, leaving 14 bases between. The CDR3 loop reads CASSPQRSAYGYTF. Here the CDR3 DNA reads TGTGCCAGCAGCCCCCAAAGGAGCGCCTATGGCTACACCTTC. The variable domain in full, with the rest retrieved from reference TRBV7-2 and TRBJ1-2, is GAGVSQSPSNKVTEKGKDVELRCDPISGHTALYWYRQSLGQGLEFLIYFQGNSAPDKSGLPSDRFSAERTGGSVSTLTIQRTQQEDSAVYLCASSPQRSAYGYTFGSGTRLTVV.

This clonotype has ten or more counts. The rearrangement uses TRBV30 and TRBJ1-2; D is ambiguous. Trimming took 4 bases from V and 5 from J, leaving 11 bases between them. Germline assignment: CDR1 GTSNPN and CDR2 SVGIG (reference sequence). The CDR3 loop spans 12 amino acids. CDR3 nucleotides: TGTGCCTGGACTAAGGGCCGATATGGCTACACCTTC. Translated: CAWTKGRYGYTF.

A word on this clonotype: One end of the junction does not line up with germline, which may come from a read error. The chain recombines TRBV3-1 with TRBJ1-2; D perhaps matches TRBD1 (6 bases). The germline CDR1 and CDR2 sequences are LGHDT and YNNKEL (reference sequence). This CDR3 has 13 residues. CDR3 protein: CDSSQFRGNGYNF. CDR3 sequence (DNA): TGTGACAGCAGCCAATTCAGGGGTAACGGCTACAACTTC. Complete variable domain (other parts from reference TRBV3-1 and TRBJ1-2): DTAVSQTPKYLVTQMGNDKSIKCEQNLGHDTMYWYKQDSKKFLKIMFSYNNKELIINETVPNRFSPKSPDKAHLNLHINSLELGDSAVYFCDSSQFRGNGYNFGSGTRLTVV.

This clonotype appeared many times. The V call is TRBV20-1, the J call TRBJ2-7; the match to TRBD1 covers 9 bases. Germline V CDR1 and CDR2: DFQATT, SNEGSKA (reference sequence). J lost 6 bases, V lost 0 bases, and 6 bases had no gene match. The CDR3 is 14 residues long. DNA for the CDR3: TGCAGTGCTAGAGATTACAGGGGGCTCGGCGAGCAGTACTTC. This translates into CSARDYRGLGEQYF.

In its sample, this clonotype was seen many times. The chain uses TRBV4-1 and TRBJ1-2; the D is unclear. The germline V and J ends were trimmed by 0 bases and 0 bases, with 11 bases remaining between them. In germline, CDR1 is MGHRA, CDR2 YSYEKL. CDR3 length: 16 residues. In DNA form, the CDR3 reads TGCGCCAGCAGCCAAGAGGGAAGAAGGGCTAACTATGGCTACACCTTC. Its translation is CASSQEGRRANYGYTF.

This clonotype was seen repeatedly, ten times or more. The chain recombines TRBV5-5 with TRBJ1-1; D not certain. V gave up 3 bases and J gave up 2 bases, with 14 bases separating them. This CDR3 region has 15 residues. The germline V gene encodes CDR1 SGHKS and CDR2 YYEKEE (reference sequence). The CDR3 region has the DNA TGTGCCAGCAGCTGGATAGTTGGCACCAACACTGAAGCTTTCTTT. Protein product: CASSWIVGTNTEAFF.

This clonotype was observed at least ten times. The chain links TRBV11-2 to TRBJ2-3; D tentatively fits TRBD1 or TRBD2 (5 bases each). This CDR3 is 15 amino acids long. Germline CDR1 reads SGHAT; CDR2 reads FQNNGV. The V and J ends lost 3 bases and 0 bases respectively, with 10 bases between them. The chain's CDR3 is CASSFEGPSTDTQYF. CDR3 coding DNA: TGTGCCAGCAGCTTCGAGGGGCCTAGCACAGATACGCAGTATTTT.

At least ten counts were recorded for this clonotype. V and J are TRBV19 and TRBJ2-1; no clear D gene. Germline CDR1 is LNHDA and CDR2 is SQIVND (reference sequence). This CDR3 region has 17 residues. The ends were cut back, 5 bases at V and 0 bases at J, with 17 bases in the middle. CDR3 sequence reads: CASSSSPPYSSYNEQFF. The CDR3 DNA reads TGTGCCAGTAGTTCATCCCCCCCTTATAGCTCCTACAATGAGCAGTTCTTC.

This clonotype was detected many times. The rearrangement joins TRBV20-1 to TRBJ2-2; TRBD2 aligns across 7 bases. After removal of 3 bases from V and 4 bases from J, the junction contained 5 bases not matched to a gene. Looked up from germline, CDR1 is DFQATT and CDR2 is SNEGSKA (reference sequence). CDR3 length: 14 amino acids. CDR3 nucleotide sequence: TGCAGTGCTAGGGGGAGGGGAGCCACCGGGGAGCTGTTTTTT. Amino acid sequence: CSARGRGATGELFF.

The V gene is TRBV5-5, the J gene TRBJ2-2; 7 nucleotides align to TRBD2. With 0 bases clipped from V and 10 bases from J, the junction kept 21 bases outside the gene matches. CDR1 is SGHKS, CDR2 YYEKEE, per germline (reference sequence). The CDR3 runs to 19 residues. CDR3: CASSLVIAGLSLRREELFF. Here the CDR3 DNA reads TGTGCCAGCAGCTTGGTGATAGCGGGCCTCAGCCTCCGTCGTGAGGAGCTGTTTTTT.

This clonotype was detected ten times or more. The chain carries TRBV27 and TRBJ2-2, with a tentative D call TRBD1 (5 bases). Germline V lookup: CDR1 MNHEY, CDR2 SMNVEV (reference sequence). The CDR3 is 13 residues long. Between the trimmed V and J ends, which lost 3 bases and 5 bases, there was a span of 7 bases. The CDR3 region is CASSLGQTGELFF. CDR3 nucleotides: TGTGCCAGCAGTTTGGGGCAGACCGGGGAGCTGTTTTTT.